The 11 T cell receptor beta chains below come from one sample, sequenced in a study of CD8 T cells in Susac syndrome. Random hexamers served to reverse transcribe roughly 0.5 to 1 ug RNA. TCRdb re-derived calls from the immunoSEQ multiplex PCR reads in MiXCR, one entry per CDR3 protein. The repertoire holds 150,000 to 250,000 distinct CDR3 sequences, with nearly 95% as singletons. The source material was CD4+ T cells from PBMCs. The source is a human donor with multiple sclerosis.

Here the CDR3 reads CSVAGQLRGYNEQFF. The CDR3 DNA follows: TGCAGCGTTGCGGGACAGCTCAGGGGCTACAATGAGCAGTTCTTC. J is TRBJ2-1 and V is TRBV29-1; 7 nucleotides line up with TRBD1. Unmatched junction bases numbered 9, after V lost 4 bases and J lost 3 bases. The CDR3 consists of 15 residues. From germline, CDR1 is SQVTM and CDR2 ANQGSEA.

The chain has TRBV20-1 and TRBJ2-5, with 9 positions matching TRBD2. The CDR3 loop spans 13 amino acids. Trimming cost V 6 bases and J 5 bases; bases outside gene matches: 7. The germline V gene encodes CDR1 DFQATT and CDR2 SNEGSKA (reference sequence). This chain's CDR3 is CSAPAGGLETQYF. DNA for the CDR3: TGCAGTGCGCCAGCGGGGGGTCTGGAGACCCAGTACTTC.

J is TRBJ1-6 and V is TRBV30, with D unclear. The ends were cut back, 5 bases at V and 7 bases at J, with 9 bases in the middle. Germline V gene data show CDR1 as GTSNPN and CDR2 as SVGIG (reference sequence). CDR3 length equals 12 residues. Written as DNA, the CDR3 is TGTGCCTGGGAGCAGAACAATTCACCCCTCCACTTT. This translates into CAWEQNNSPLHF.

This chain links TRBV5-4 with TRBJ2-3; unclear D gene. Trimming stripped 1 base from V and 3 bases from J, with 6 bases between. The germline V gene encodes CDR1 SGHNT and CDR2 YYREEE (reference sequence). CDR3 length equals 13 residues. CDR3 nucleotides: TGTGCCAGCAGCTTGAATCCAACAGATACGCAGTATTTT. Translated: CASSLNPTDTQYF.

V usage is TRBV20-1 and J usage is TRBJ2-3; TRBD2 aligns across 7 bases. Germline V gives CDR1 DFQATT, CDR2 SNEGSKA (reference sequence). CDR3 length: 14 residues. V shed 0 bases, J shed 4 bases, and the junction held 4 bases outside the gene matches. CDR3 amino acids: CSARDTAGADTQYF. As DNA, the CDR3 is TGCAGTGCTAGAGATACCGCGGGGGCAGATACGCAGTATTTT.

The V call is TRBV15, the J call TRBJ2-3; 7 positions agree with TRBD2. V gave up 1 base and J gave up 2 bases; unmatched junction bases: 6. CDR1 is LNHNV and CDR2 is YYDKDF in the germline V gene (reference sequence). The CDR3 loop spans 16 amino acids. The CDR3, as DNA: TGTGCCACCAGCAGAGCTAGCGGTACTTTCACAGATACGCAGTATTTT. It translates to CATSRASGTFTDTQYF.

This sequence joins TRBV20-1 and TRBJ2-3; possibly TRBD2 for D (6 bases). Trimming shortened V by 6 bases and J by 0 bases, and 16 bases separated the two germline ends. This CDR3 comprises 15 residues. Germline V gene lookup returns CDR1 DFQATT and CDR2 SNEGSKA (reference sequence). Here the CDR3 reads CSAPPGGTSTDTQYF. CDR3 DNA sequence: TGCAGTGCCCCCCCGGGCGGGACTAGCACAGATACGCAGTATTTT.

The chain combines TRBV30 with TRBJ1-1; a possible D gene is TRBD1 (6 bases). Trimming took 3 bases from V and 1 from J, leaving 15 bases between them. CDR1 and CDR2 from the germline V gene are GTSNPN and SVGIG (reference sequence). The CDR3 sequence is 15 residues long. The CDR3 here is CAWRLLGTSNTEAFF. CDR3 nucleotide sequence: TGTGCCTGGAGACTCTTAGGGACATCGAACACTGAAGCTTTCTTT.

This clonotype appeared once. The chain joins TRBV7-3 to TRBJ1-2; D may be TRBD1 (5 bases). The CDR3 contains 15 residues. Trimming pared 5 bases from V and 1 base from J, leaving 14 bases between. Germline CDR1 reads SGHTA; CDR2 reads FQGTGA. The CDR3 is CASSLAGGSNYGYTF. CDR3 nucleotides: TGTGCCAGCAGCCTCGCGGGGGGTAGTAACTATGGCTACACCTTC.

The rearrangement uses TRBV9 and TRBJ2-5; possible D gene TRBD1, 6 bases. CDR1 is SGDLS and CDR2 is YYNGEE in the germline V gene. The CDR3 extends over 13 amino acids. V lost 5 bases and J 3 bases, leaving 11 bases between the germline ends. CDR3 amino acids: CASRGAREETQYF. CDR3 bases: TGTGCCAGCAGGGGGGCTAGAGAAGAGACCCAGTACTTC.

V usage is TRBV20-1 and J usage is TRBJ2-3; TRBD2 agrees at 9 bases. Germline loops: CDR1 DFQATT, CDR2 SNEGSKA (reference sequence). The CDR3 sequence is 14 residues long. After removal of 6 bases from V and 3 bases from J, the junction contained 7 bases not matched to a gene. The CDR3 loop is CSAPSSGTTDTQYF. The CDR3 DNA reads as TGCAGTGCCCCATCTAGCGGGACTACAGATACGCAGTATTTT.